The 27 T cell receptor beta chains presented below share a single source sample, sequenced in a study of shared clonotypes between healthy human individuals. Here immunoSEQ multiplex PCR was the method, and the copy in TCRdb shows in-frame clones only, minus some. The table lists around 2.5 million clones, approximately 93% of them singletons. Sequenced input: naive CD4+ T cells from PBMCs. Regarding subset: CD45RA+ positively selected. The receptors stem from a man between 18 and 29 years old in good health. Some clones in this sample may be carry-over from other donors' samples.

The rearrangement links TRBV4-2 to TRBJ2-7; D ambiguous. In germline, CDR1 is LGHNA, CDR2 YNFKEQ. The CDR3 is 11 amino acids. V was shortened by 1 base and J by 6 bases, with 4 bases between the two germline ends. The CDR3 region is CASSQASEQYF. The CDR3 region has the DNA TGTGCCAGCAGCCAAGCGAGCGAGCAGTACTTC.

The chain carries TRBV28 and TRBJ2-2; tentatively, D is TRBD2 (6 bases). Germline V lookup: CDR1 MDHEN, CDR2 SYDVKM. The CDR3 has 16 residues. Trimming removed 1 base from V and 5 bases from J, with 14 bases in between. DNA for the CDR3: TGTGCCAGCAGTTTATCGCCCGTGGGGAGGACCGGGGAGCTGTTTTTT. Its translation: CASSLSPVGRTGELFF.

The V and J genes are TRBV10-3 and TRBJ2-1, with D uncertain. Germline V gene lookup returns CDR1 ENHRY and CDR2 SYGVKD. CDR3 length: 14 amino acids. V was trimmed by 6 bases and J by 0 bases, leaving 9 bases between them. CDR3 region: CAIRGLVSYNEQFF. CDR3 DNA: TGTGCCATCAGGGGATTAGTCTCCTACAATGAGCAGTTCTTC.

The CDR3 spells CASSLVRPGHPQETQYF. Here the CDR3 DNA reads TGTGCCAGCAGCTTAGTCCGACCGGGACACCCACAAGAGACCCAGTACTTC. The gene calls are TRBV7-8 and TRBJ2-5, with D tentatively TRBD1 (6 bases). CDR3 size: 17 residues. The V gene's germline CDR1 is SGHVS and CDR2 FQNEAQ. V lost 1 base, J lost 2 bases, and 17 bases lay in between. Drawing the rest from reference TRBV7-8 and TRBJ2-5, the complete variable domain is GAGVSQSPRYKVAKRGQDVALRCDPISGHVSLFWYQQALGQGPEFLTYFQNEAQLDKSGLPSDRFFAERPEGSVSTLKIQRTQQEDSAVYLCASSLVRPGHPQETQYFGPGTRLLVL.

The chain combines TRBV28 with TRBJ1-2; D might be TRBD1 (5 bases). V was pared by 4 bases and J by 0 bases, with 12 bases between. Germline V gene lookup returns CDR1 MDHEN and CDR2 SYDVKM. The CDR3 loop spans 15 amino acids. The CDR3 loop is CASSYADNSNYGYTF. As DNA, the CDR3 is TGTGCCAGCAGTTATGCGGACAACTCTAACTATGGCTACACCTTC.

The CDR3 DNA follows: TGTGCCAGCAGCGGTAGCGGGAGTGGCACAGATACGCAGTATTTT. It encodes CASSGSGSGTDTQYF. The rearrangement uses TRBV9 and TRBJ2-3, with TRBD2 matching over 9 bases. CDR3 size: 15 residues. Germline assignment: CDR1 SGDLS and CDR2 YYNGEE. V lost 3 bases to trimming and J lost 1 base; unmatched junction nucleotides: 3.

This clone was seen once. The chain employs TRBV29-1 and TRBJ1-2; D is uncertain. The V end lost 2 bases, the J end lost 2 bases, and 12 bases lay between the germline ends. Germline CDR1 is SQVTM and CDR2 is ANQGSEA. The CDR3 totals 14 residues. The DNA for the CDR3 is TGCAGCGTTGAATCAGGTTTCTTAAACTATGGCTACACCTTC. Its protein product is CSVESGFLNYGYTF.

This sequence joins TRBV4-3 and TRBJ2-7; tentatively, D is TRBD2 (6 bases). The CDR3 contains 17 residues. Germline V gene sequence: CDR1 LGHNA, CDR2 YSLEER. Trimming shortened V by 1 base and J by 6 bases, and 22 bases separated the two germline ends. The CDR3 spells CASSQVPLGSAGFEQYF. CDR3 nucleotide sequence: TGCGCCAGCAGCCAAGTTCCCTTAGGGTCTGCGGGGTTCGAGCAGTACTTC.

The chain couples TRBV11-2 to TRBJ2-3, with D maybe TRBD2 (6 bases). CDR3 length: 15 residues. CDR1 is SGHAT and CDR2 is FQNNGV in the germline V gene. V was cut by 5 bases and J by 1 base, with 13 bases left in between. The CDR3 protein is CASSPRGAGTDTQYF. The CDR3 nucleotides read TGTGCCAGCAGCCCCCGCGGGGCGGGCACAGATACGCAGTATTTT.

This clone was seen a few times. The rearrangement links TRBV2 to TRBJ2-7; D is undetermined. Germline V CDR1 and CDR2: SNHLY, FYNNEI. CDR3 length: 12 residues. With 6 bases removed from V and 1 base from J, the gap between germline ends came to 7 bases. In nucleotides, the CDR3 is TGTGCCAGCAGATCTGAGTCCTACGAGCAGTACTTC. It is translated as CASRSESYEQYF.

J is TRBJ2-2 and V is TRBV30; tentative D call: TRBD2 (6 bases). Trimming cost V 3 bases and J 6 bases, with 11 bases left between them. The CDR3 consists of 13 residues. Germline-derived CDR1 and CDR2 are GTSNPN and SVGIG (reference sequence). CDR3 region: CAWRPGTSGELFF. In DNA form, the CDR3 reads TGTGCCTGGAGGCCGGGGACTTCCGGGGAGCTGTTTTTT.

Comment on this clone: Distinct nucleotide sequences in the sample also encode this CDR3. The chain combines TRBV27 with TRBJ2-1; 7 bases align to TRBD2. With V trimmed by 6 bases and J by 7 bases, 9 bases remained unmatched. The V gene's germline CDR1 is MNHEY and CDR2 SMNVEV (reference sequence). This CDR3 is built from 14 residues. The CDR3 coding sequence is TGTGCCAGCAGCAGGCGGGAGTCCCGAAATGAGCAGTTCTTC. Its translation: CASSRRESRNEQFF.

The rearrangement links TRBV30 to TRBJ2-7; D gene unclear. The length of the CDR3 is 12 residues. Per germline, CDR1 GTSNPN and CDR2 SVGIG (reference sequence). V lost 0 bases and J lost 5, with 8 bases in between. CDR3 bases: TGTGCCTGGAGTGTACTGCCGAACGAGCAGTACTTC. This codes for CAWSVLPNEQYF.

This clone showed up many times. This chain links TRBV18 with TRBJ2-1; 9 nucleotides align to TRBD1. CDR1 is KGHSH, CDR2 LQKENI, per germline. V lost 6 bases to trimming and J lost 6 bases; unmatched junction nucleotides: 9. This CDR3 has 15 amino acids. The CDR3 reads CASSRVRTGANEQFF. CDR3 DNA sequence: TGTGCCAGCTCTCGGGTCCGGACAGGGGCCAATGAGCAGTTCTTC.

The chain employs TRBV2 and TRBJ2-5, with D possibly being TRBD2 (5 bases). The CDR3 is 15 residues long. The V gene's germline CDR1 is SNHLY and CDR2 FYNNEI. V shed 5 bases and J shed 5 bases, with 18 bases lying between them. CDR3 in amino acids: CASSIGVKPGETQYF. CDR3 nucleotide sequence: TGTGCCAGCAGTATCGGGGTCAAGCCCGGGGAGACCCAGTACTTC.

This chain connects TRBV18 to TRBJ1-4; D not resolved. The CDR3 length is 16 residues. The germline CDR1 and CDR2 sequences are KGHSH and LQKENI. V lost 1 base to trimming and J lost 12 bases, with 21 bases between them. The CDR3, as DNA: TGTGCCAGCTCACCACTACTCTCTGGTCAACTAAGGGAACTGTTTTTT. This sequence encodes CASSPLLSGQLRELFF.

The CDR3 loop reads CASSLASLGGADTQYF. The CDR3 coding sequence is TGTGCCAGCAGTTTGGCTTCGCTTGGCGGCGCAGATACGCAGTATTTT. The V gene is TRBV28, the J gene TRBJ2-3; D gene ambiguous. V was trimmed by 3 bases and J by 4 bases, leaving 17 bases between them. CDR3 length: 16 residues. Germline V gives CDR1 MDHEN, CDR2 SYDVKM.

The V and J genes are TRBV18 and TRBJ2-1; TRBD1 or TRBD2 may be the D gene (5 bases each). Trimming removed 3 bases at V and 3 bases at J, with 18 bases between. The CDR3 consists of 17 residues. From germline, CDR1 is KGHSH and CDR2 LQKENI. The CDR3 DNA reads TGTGCCAGCTCACCGAGGGGACCTGACTTTAGCTACAATGAGCAGTTCTTC. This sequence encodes CASSPRGPDFSYNEQFF.

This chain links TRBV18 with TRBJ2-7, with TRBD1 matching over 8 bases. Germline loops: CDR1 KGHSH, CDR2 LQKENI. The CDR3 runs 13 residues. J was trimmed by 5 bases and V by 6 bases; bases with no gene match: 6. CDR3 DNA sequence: TGTGCCAGCTCCCAGGGGGCGGGCAACGAGCAGTACTTC. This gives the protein CASSQGAGNEQYF.

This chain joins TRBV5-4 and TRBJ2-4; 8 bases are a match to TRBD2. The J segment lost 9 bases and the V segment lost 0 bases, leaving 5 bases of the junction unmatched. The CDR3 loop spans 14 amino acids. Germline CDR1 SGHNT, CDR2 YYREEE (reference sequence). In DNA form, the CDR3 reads TGTGCCAGCAGCTTGGCCGGGGGGGAGGGCATTCAGTACTTC. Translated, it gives CASSLAGGEGIQYF.

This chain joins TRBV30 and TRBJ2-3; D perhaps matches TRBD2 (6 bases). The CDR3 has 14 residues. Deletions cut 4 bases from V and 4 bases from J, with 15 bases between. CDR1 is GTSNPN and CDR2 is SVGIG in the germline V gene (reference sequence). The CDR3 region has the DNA TGTGCCTGGAATTTAGGACTAAGGGCAGATACGCAGTATTTT. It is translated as CAWNLGLRADTQYF.

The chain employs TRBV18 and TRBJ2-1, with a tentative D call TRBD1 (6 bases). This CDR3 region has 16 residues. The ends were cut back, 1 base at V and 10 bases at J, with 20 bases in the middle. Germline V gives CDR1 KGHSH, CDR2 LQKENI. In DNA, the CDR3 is TGTGCCAGCTCACCACGACTCGGACAGCCGGGGAACGAGCAGTTCTTC. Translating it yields CASSPRLGQPGNEQFF.

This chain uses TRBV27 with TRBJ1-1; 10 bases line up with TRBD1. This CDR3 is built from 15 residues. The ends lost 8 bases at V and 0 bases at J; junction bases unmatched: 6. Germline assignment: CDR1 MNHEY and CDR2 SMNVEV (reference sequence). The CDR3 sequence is CASRQGAHMNTEAFF. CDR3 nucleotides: TGTGCCAGCCGACAGGGGGCCCACATGAACACTGAAGCTTTCTTT.

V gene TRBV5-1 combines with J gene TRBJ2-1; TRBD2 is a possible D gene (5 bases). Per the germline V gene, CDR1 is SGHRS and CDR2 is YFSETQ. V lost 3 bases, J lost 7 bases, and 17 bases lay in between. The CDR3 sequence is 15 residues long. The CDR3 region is CASSSSGSPENEQFF. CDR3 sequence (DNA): TGCGCCAGCAGCTCGAGCGGCAGCCCTGAGAATGAGCAGTTCTTC.

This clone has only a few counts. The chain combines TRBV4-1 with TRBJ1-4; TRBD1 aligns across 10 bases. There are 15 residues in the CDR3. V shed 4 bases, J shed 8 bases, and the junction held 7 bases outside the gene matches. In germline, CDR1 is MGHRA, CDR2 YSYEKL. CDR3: CASSLTGTGEEKLFF. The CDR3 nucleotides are TGCGCCAGCAGCCTAACCGGGACAGGGGAGGAAAAACTGTTTTTT.

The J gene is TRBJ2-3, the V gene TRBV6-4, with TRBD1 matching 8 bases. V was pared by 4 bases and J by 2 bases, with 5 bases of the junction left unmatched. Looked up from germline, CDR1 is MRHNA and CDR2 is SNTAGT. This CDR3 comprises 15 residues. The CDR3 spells CASSVQGVVTDTQYF. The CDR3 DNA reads TGTGCCAGCAGTGTACAGGGGGTTGTCACAGATACGCAGTATTTT.

This CDR3 is CASSLFVTSGRTYNEQFF. The CDR3 nucleotides read TGCGCCAGCAGCTTGTTCGTGACTAGCGGGAGGACCTACAATGAGCAGTTCTTC. This chain links TRBV5-1 with TRBJ2-1; 13 bases line up with TRBD2. The germline V gene has CDR1 SGHRS and CDR2 YFSETQ. This CDR3 has 18 amino acids. Trimming at V came to 1 base and at J to 2 bases, leaving 6 bases not matched to a gene.